This record covers a single T cell receptor beta chain. This record belongs to a study of T cells in Graves' hyperthyroidism and ophthalmopathy. The CDR3 length is 15 residues. Germline loops: CDR1 LNHDA, CDR2 SQIVND (reference sequence). Trimming removed 2 bases from V and 5 bases from J, with 13 bases in between. The diagnoses drew upon clinical symptoms, serum thyroxine and TRAb, thyroid ultrasound and orbital computed tomography. Amplification of TCR beta CDR3 regions used RNA as the template. Carried out on the TCR CDR3, a first-round RT-PCR used the HTBI primer set. One entry per CDR3 protein, called by TCRdb with MiXCR from the multiplex PCR reads. The sample holds hundreds of thousands of distinct CDR3 sequences, around 15% seen once.

The sample consisted of blood. The sequence derives from a woman younger than 30 with Graves' hyperthyroidism. This chain uses TRBV19 with TRBJ2-1; perhaps TRBD2 as D (5 bases). CDR3: CASSINGNKNNEQFF. CDR3 nucleotide sequence: TGTGCCAGTAGTATAAACGGGAACAAGAACAATGAGCAGTTCTTC.